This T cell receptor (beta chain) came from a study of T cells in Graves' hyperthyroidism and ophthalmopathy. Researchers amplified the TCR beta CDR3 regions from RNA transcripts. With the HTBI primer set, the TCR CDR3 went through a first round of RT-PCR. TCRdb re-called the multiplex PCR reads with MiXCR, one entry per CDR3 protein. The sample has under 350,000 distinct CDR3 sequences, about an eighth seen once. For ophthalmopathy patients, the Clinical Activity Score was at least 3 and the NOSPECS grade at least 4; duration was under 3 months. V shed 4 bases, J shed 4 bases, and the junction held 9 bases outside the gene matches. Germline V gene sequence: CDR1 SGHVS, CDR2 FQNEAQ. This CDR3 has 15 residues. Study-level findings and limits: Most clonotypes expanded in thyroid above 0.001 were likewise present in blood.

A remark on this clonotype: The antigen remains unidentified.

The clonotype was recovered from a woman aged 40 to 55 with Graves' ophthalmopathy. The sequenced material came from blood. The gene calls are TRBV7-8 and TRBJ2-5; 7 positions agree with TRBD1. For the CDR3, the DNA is TGTGCCAGCAGCTCGCAGACAGGGATACCAGAGACCCAGTACTTC. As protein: CASSSQTGIPETQYF.